This entry lists 12 T cell receptor beta chains sequenced from one sample in a study of T cells in Graves' hyperthyroidism and ophthalmopathy. TCR beta CDR3 regions were amplified from RNA. HTBI primers were employed in a first-round RT-PCR of the TCR CDR3. TCRdb reprocessed the multiplex PCR reads via MiXCR and lists one record per CDR3 protein. The sample includes a few hundred thousand distinct CDR3 sequences, approximately 18% of them seen just once. The sequenced material came from blood. These receptors all come from a man in his fifties or sixties with Graves' ophthalmopathy.

The rearrangement uses TRBV7-8 and TRBJ2-2; TRBD1 agrees at 9 bases. From germline, CDR1 is SGHVS and CDR2 FQNEAQ. The CDR3 runs 19 residues. The J segment lost 1 base and the V segment lost 1 base, leaving 10 bases of the junction unmatched. CDR3 protein: CASSLGAHPGQGNTGELFF. The DNA for the CDR3 is TGTGCCAGCAGCTTAGGGGCCCATCCGGGACAGGGGAACACCGGGGAGCTGTTTTTT.

This clonotype was seen only a few times. This could be a read error, since a much larger clone is one nucleotide away. This rearrangement joins TRBV7-8 to TRBJ1-5; possible D gene TRBD1, 6 bases. This CDR3 spans 15 amino acids. CDR1 is SGHVS, CDR2 FQNEAQ, per germline. The chain's CDR3 is CASSLGTAGVQPQRF. The CDR3 nucleotides read TGTGCCAGCAGCTTAGGCACGGCAGGGGTCCAGCCCCAGCGTTTT.

This clonotype was seen many times. The chain employs TRBV15 and TRBJ1-1, with TRBD1 identical over 7 bases. The CDR3 is made up of 14 amino acids. Germline assignment: CDR1 LNHNV and CDR2 YYDKDF (reference sequence). Trimming took 2 bases from V and 3 from J; bases not matched to a gene: 3. CDR3 DNA sequence: TGTGCCACCAGCAGAAAAACAGGGGACACTGAAGCTTTCTTT. Translating gives CATSRKTGDTEAFF.

About this clonotype itself: Sequence at one end of the junction differs from germline and may be a read error. The rearrangement joins TRBV29-1 to TRBJ2-5, with TRBD2 as a possible D gene (5 bases). Per the germline V gene, CDR1 is SQVTM and CDR2 is ANQGSEA. The CDR3 sequence is 10 residues long. The CDR3 nucleotides read TGCAGCGTCGACGGGGAGATCCAGTACTTC. This encodes CSVDGEIQYF.

This chain links TRBV6-1 with TRBJ2-5, with D unclear. CDR1 and CDR2 from the germline V gene are MNHNS and SASEGT. This CDR3 is 11 amino acids long. V gave up 6 bases and J gave up 7 bases, with 9 bases separating them. The chain's CDR3 is CASSSSRTQYF. CDR3 nucleotides: TGTGCCAGCAGCTCCTCCCGGACCCAGTACTTC.

There are a few counts of this clonotype. The gene calls are TRBV7-9 and TRBJ1-5; a possible D gene is TRBD1 (6 bases). Germline V gene lookup returns CDR1 SEHNR and CDR2 FQNEAQ (reference sequence). Trimming took 5 bases from V and 6 from J, leaving 14 bases between them. This CDR3 is built from 14 residues. The CDR3 sequence: CASSPGHGSQPQHF. The CDR3, as DNA: TGTGCCAGCAGCCCGGGACATGGAAGTCAGCCCCAGCATTTT.

Points on this clonotype: A much larger clone differs from this one at a single base, so this may be a read error. The genes are TRBV30 and TRBJ1-1, with no clear D. V was clipped by 0 bases and J by 6 bases, with 11 bases between them. Germline lookup yields CDR1 GTSNPN and CDR2 SVGIG (reference sequence). CDR3 size: 13 residues. CDR3 residues: CAWSVGSGSEAFF. The CDR3 DNA reads TGTGCCTGGAGTGTAGGTTCAGGCTCTGAAGCTTTCTTT.

The chain couples TRBV30 to TRBJ1-1, with D unresolved. V shed 3 bases and J shed 2 bases, with 16 bases lying between them. CDR3 size: 15 residues. The germline V gene has CDR1 GTSNPN and CDR2 SVGIG (reference sequence). The CDR3 is CAWRTKAELNTEAFF. The CDR3 nucleotides are TGTGCCTGGAGGACCAAAGCGGAGCTAAACACTGAAGCTTTCTTT.

This clonotype has a count of ten or more. The chain combines TRBV28 with TRBJ2-4; D perhaps matches TRBD1 (6 bases). The V gene's germline CDR1 is MDHEN and CDR2 SYDVKM. The CDR3 is made up of 13 amino acids. V was trimmed by 2 bases and J by 9 bases, leaving 11 bases between them. The CDR3 loop reads CASSLAQGPIQYF. CDR3 DNA sequence: TGTGCCAGCAGTTTAGCACAGGGTCCCATTCAGTACTTC.

The chain recombines TRBV28 with TRBJ2-1, with 7 bases aligning to TRBD1. The germline gives CDR1 MDHEN, CDR2 SYDVKM. The V gene end was trimmed by 5 bases and the J gene end by 0 bases; junction bases not matched to a gene: 4. The CDR3 totals 15 residues. CDR3 residues: CASSPDRDSYNEQFF. The CDR3 region has the DNA TGTGCCAGCAGTCCCGACAGGGACTCCTACAATGAGCAGTTCTTC.

The V gene is TRBV6-1, the J gene TRBJ2-7; D remains ambiguous. CDR3 length equals 14 residues. Germline-derived CDR1 and CDR2 are MNHNS and SASEGT. V lost 5 bases and J lost 2, with 13 bases in between. CDR3 bases: TGTGCCAGCAGTAAGGACGGACCAGCCTACGAGCAGTACTTC. Encoded protein: CASSKDGPAYEQYF.

This clonotype has a count of ten or more. The V gene is TRBV20-1, the J gene TRBJ1-2, with D perhaps matching TRBD1 (6 bases). Trimming stripped 8 bases from V and 6 bases from J, with 16 bases between. Germline CDR1 is DFQATT and CDR2 is SNEGSKA (reference sequence). The CDR3 is 12 residues long. The CDR3: CSSQGRGDGYTF. DNA for the CDR3: TGCAGTAGCCAGGGCAGGGGTGATGGCTACACCTTC.